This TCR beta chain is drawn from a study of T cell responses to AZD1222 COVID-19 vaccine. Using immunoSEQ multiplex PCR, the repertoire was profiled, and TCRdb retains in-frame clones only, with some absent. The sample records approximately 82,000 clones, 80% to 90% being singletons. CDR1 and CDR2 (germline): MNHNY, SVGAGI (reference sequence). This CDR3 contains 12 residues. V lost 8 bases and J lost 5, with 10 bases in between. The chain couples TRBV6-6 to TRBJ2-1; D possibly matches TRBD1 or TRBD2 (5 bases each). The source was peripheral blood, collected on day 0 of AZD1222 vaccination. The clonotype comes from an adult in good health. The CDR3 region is CASRDGNNEQFF. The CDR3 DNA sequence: TGTGCCAGCCGGGACGGGAACAATGAGCAGTTCTTC.